The sequence of this T cell receptor (beta chain) was determined in a study of CD8+ T cells in alopecia areata (dated by TCRdb to 2016 to 2019). Looking at the study overall: The treated patients took part in an open-label pilot trial in which moderate-to-severe alopecia areata was treated with oral tofacitinib at 5 to 10 mg twice daily. Tofacitinib was administered for 6 to 18 months, and 6 months of follow-up off drug were then conducted to assess delayed response and recurrence. The SALT score, which quantifies the percentage of affected scalp surface area, was used to measure disease severity in treated patients. In both human patients and the C3H/HeJ mouse model, the study applied high-throughput TCRbeta sequencing to look at T cell clonal expansion in alopecia areata. On the human side, TCRbeta sequencing was run on scalp tissue and on sorted CD4+ and CD8+ peripheral blood T cells from healthy controls and from alopecia areata patients with either patchy or totalis/universalis disease. Biopsies were taken from tofacitinib-treated patients at baseline and again at 4 and 24 weeks into treatment, and several of those patients also had a later scalp biopsy. Clonality in the scalp was compared among normal scalp (n=4), patchy alopecia areata scalp (n=8), and alopecia totalis/universalis scalp (n=8). RNA came from the PAXgene miRNA kit for fixed scalp, the miRNeasy kit for PBMCs, and the RNeasy kit for mouse skin. Amplification of TCRbeta CDR3 regions was done by immunoSEQ multiplex PCR using 35 Vbeta forward primers and 13 Jbeta reverse primers.

To prepare the library, the immunoSEQ multiplex PCR assay was applied. For TCR sequencing, RNA was extracted from every sample and reverse transcribed into cDNA to serve as template. SuperScript III was used to make first-strand cDNA, primed with a 2:1 mix of oligo-dT and random hexamers. A synthetic immune receptor repertoire was used to assess amplification bias, and residual bias was removed computationally. The original methods were these. Raw reads were preprocessed to remove errors, and CDR3 was defined according to IMGT conventions as the region from the conserved cysteine to phenylalanine. Clonality was computed by normalizing Shannon entropy by log2 of the number of productive unique TCRs and subtracting the result from 1. CD4 or CD8 identity of scalp clones was inferred by cross-referencing scalp TCRbeta sequences with sorted blood CD4 and CD8 repertoires. Here the immuneACCESS table is served through TCRdb, limited to in-frame sequences with V and J called. Missing clones are a known gap in these copies; in checked studies unresolved V genes cover under half, and the rest lacks a known reason. V and J calls and clone size follow that table, whereas D and trimming were derived from the DNA. This sample has under 110,000 clones in its table, and almost 60% of those were observed once. Jointly, the top ten make up around 15% of the sample.

The treatment or condition label, as the study defines it: oral pan-JAK inhibitor, 5-10 mg twice daily. Lesional scalp punch biopsies and peripheral blood were obtained from alopecia areata patients. After PBMCs were isolated by density centrifugation and stained for CD3, CD4 and CD8, a FACSAria was used to sort CD4+ and CD8+ T cells. Paper-wide results and their limitations: Unlike mouse skin, where gammadelta T cells dominate, normal human skin contains resident alphabeta T cells that get sequenced too, which complicates analysis of the scalp TCR repertoire. Because the treated cohort was small and included a single nonresponder, larger studies are needed to assess links between baseline CD8+ expansion and response. Compared with mice, TCR sequences shared between patients were less clear, possibly partly because of HLA diversity across the patient population. Compared with normal scalp, lesional scalp had higher clonality and more expanded CD8+ clones, particularly in alopecia totalis/universalis, a pattern that suggests antigenic drive. Many expanded lesional clones were found to persist in scalp and blood during tofacitinib treatment, and relapse after treatment cessation may be partly explained by this persistence. Tofacitinib significantly decreased scalp clonality and the number of expanded CD8+ clones among the top 100 scalp clones.

Unmatched junction bases come to 7, with V trimmed by 8 bases and J by 7 bases. Spanning cysteine to phenylalanine, the CDR3 consists of 12 amino acids. Here the CDR3 DNA is all that survives: 36 bases in frame from base 1. CDR1 and CDR2 are drawn from the germline V gene: SNHLY, FYNNEI. On this clone: Its antigen is still unknown. No base quality values were provided; no much bigger clone lies one nucleotide off.

The sequence is built from TRBV2 and TRBJ1-2; 7 bases in the middle match TRBD1. Sequences were derived from CD8+ T cells sorted from blood, sampled between weeks 55 and 70, from a patient treated with tofacitinib. This TCR came from a human donor with alopecia areata. The DNA reads TGTGCCAGCGTAGGGGGCAGCGGTGGCTACACCTTC. Its protein product is CASVGGSGGYTF.